These 23 T cell receptor beta chains originate from one sample sequenced in a study of shared clonotypes between healthy human individuals. Profiling relied on immunoSEQ multiplex PCR, and the TCRdb table lists in-frame clones only, not all of them. The table records approximately 640,000 clones, 90% of them present only once. The sample taken for sequencing was memory CD8+ T cells from PBMCs. Subset denoted: CD45RO+ cells pooled with CCR7-negative TemRA cells. The receptors shown here come from a man younger than 35 in good health. Some clones in this sample may be carry-over from other donors' samples.

The chain has TRBV9 and TRBJ2-1, with a weak D call TRBD1 (5 bases). V lost 6 bases, J lost 10 bases, and 14 bases lay in between. This CDR3 is 12 amino acids long. Germline assignment: CDR1 SGDLS and CDR2 YYNGEE. The CDR3 loop is CASTGWGSEQFF. The CDR3 DNA is TGTGCCAGCACCGGATGGGGCTCCGAGCAGTTCTTC.

V gene TRBV2 combines with J gene TRBJ2-7; TRBD2 matches at 11 bases. V lost 4 bases, J lost 2 bases, and 4 bases stayed unmatched. In germline, CDR1 is SNHLY, CDR2 FYNNEI. This CDR3 has 15 amino acids. CDR3 sequence reads: CASSGKGLAAYEQYF. The CDR3, as DNA: TGTGCCAGCAGTGGGAAGGGACTAGCGGCCTACGAGCAGTACTTC.

The table lists this clone with a few counts. This chain joins TRBV4-2 and TRBJ1-2; maybe TRBD1 (5 bases). The germline V gene encodes CDR1 LGHNA and CDR2 YNFKEQ. CDR3 length: 14 amino acids. The V and J ends lost 2 bases and 4 bases respectively, with 11 bases between them. The DNA for the CDR3 is TGTGCCAGCAGCCAAACCGGGACGGCCTATGGCTACACCTTC. It codes for CASSQTGTAYGYTF.

The V call is TRBV6-5, the J call TRBJ1-2, with a tentative D call TRBD1 (5 bases). Germline CDR1 and CDR2: MNHEY and SVGAGI. V was pared by 0 bases and J by 3 bases, with 8 bases between. This CDR3 is 14 amino acids long. The CDR3 bases are TGTGCCAGCAGTTACTCCGACAGTTACTATGGCTACACCTTC. Translating gives CASSYSDSYYGYTF.

The genes are TRBV2 and TRBJ1-2; 7 positions agree with TRBD1. The CDR3 runs 13 residues. The germline V gene encodes CDR1 SNHLY and CDR2 FYNNEI. V lost 9 bases and J lost 5; bases outside the gene matches: 9. CDR3 in DNA: TGTGCCAGACGTGACAGGGTCGGGTATGGCTACACCTTC. As protein: CARRDRVGYGYTF. The full variable domain, in which reference TRBV2 and TRBJ1-2 provide the parts outside the CDR3, is EPEVTQTPSHQVTQMGQEVILRCVPISNHLYFYWYRQILGQKVEFLVSFYNNEISEKSEIFDDQFSVERPDGSNFTLKIRSTKLEDSAMYFCARRDRVGYGYTFGSGTRLTVV.

The genes are TRBV10-1 and TRBJ1-1, with D possibly matching TRBD1 (6 bases). Germline values: CDR1 WNHNN, CDR2 SYGVQD (reference sequence). V was pared by 4 bases and J by 3 bases, with 15 bases between. This CDR3 is built from 15 residues. The CDR3 loop is CASSGEQGPYTEAFF. CDR3 sequence (DNA): TGCGCCAGCAGTGGGGAACAGGGACCCTACACTGAAGCTTTCTTT.

Worth noting for this clone: An end of the junction differs from the germline gene, which may be a read error. This specimen includes other DNA sequences encoding the same CDR3. The genes are TRBV20-1 and TRBJ1-5; D not resolved. The germline V gene encodes CDR1 DFQATT and CDR2 SNEGSKA (reference sequence). The CDR3 totals 11 residues. CDR3 bases: TGCAGTGCTAGAGGAGGTCAGCCCCAGCATTTC. Its protein is CSARGGQPQHF.

This clone showed up just once. V usage is TRBV7-3 and J usage is TRBJ2-1; D tentatively fits TRBD1 or TRBD2 (5 bases each). This CDR3 contains 13 residues. The germline gives CDR1 SGHTA, CDR2 FQGTGA. Between the trimmed V and J ends, which lost 5 bases and 9 bases, there was a span of 14 bases. The CDR3 protein is CASSPSGPIEQFF. CDR3 sequence (DNA): TGTGCCAGCAGCCCATCGGGACCGATTGAGCAGTTCTTC.

The V gene is TRBV6-1, the J gene TRBJ2-3; the D gene is possibly TRBD2 (6 bases). Trimming cost V 11 bases and J 1 base, with 13 bases left between them. This CDR3 contains 13 residues. CDR1 is MNHNS and CDR2 is SASEGT in the germline V gene. The CDR3 loop reads CAARGFGTDTQYF. The CDR3 bases are TGTGCCGCCCGGGGGTTCGGCACAGATACGCAGTATTTT.

This chain uses TRBV7-9 with TRBJ1-5; D may be TRBD1 (5 bases). V was clipped by 4 bases and J by 8 bases, with 18 bases between them. The CDR3 has 15 amino acids. Germline loops: CDR1 SEHNR, CDR2 FQNEAQ (reference sequence). The CDR3 nucleotides are TGTGCCAGCAGCTCCTGGGACCCCGAGGTGGAGCCCCAGCATTTT. This sequence encodes CASSSWDPEVEPQHF.

This chain links TRBV9 with TRBJ2-1; tentatively, D is TRBD1 or TRBD2 (5 bases each). V was cut by 3 bases and J by 7 bases, with 11 bases left in between. The CDR3 extends over 13 amino acids. Germline V gene lookup returns CDR1 SGDLS and CDR2 YYNGEE. For the CDR3, the DNA is TGTGCCAGCAGCGCGGGTTGGGGGAATGAGCAGTTCTTC. It yields the protein CASSAGWGNEQFF.

This clone showed up just once. V usage is TRBV7-6 and J usage is TRBJ2-1; a weak D match, TRBD2 (6 bases). The CDR3 runs 16 residues. The V end lost 3 bases, the J end lost 0 bases, and 12 bases lay between the germline ends. Germline V gene data show CDR1 as SGHVS and CDR2 as FNYEAQ. CDR3 loop: CASSFSRTISYNEQFF. The CDR3 region has the DNA TGTGCCAGCAGCTTTAGCAGGACTATCTCCTACAATGAGCAGTTCTTC.

The CDR3 loop is CASSVGVFSSYNEQFF. The DNA for the CDR3 is TGTGCCAGCAGCGTAGGAGTGTTTAGCTCCTACAATGAGCAGTTCTTC. This sequence joins TRBV9 and TRBJ2-1; unclear D gene. Germline CDR1 and CDR2: SGDLS and YYNGEE. CDR3 size: 16 residues. V shed 0 bases and J shed 0 bases, with 10 bases lying between them. The variable domain in full, completed from reference TRBV9 and TRBJ2-1, reads DSGVTQTPKHLITATGQRVTLRCSPRSGDLSVYWYQQSLDQGLQFLIQYYNGEERAKGNILERFSAQQFPDLHSELNLSSLELGDSALYFCASSVGVFSSYNEQFFGPGTRLTVL.

The rearrangement uses TRBV7-2 and TRBJ2-7; 7 bases match TRBD2. There are 17 residues in the CDR3. CDR1 is SGHTA, CDR2 FQGNSA, per germline. V trimming: 1 base; J trimming: 5 bases; junction bases outside the gene matches: 14. The CDR3 is CASSLEGSGSSAHEQYF. Written as DNA, the CDR3 is TGTGCCAGCAGCTTAGAGGGTAGCGGGTCTTCAGCCCACGAGCAGTACTTC.

The chain carries TRBV4-3 and TRBJ2-7; no clear D. The CDR3 has 13 residues. From germline, CDR1 is LGHNA and CDR2 YSLEER. With 0 bases removed from V and 6 bases from J, the gap between germline ends came to 9 bases. CDR3 coding DNA: TGCGCCAGCAGCCAAGACAGTGTCGGCGAGCAGTACTTC. Its translation is CASSQDSVGEQYF.

The V gene is TRBV4-1, the J gene TRBJ2-5, with 8 bases matching TRBD2. Judging by the DNA end, TRBJ2-7 fits better; the J call may be wrong. The CDR3 sequence is 14 residues long. The V gene's germline CDR1 is MGHRA and CDR2 YSYEKL. The CDR3 bases are TGCGCCAGCAGCCCGCGGGGGGTCGACTACGAGCAGTACTTC. As protein: CASSPRGVDYEQYF.

This clone has only one observation. This chain connects TRBV15 to TRBJ2-1; perhaps TRBD2 as D (6 bases). The CDR3 has 16 amino acids. Per germline, CDR1 LNHNV and CDR2 YYDKDF (reference sequence). The V end lost 0 bases, the J end lost 0 bases, and 9 bases lay between the germline ends. This CDR3 is CATSRERDPSYNEQFF. The CDR3 DNA follows: TGTGCCACCAGCAGAGAGCGGGACCCCTCCTACAATGAGCAGTTCTTC.

The genes are TRBV28 and TRBJ2-7; either TRBD1 or TRBD2 may fit D (5 bases each). The V and J ends lost 10 bases and 1 base respectively, with 20 bases between them. Germline V lookup: CDR1 MDHEN, CDR2 SYDVKM. This CDR3 is 15 amino acids long. CDR3 sequence: CAISLMGDGSYEQYF. The CDR3 region has the DNA TGTGCCATCTCCCTGATGGGGGATGGGTCCTACGAGCAGTACTTC. The full variable domain, in which reference TRBV28 and TRBJ2-7 provide the parts outside the CDR3, is DVKVTQSSRYLVKRTGEKVFLECVQDMDHENMFWYRQDPGLGLRLIYFSYDVKMKEKGDIPEGYSVSREKKERFSLILESASTNQTSMYLCAISLMGDGSYEQYFGPGTRLTVT.

The table lists this clone with a count of one. The junction departs from germline at one end; a sequencing error may be responsible. V is TRBV6-5 and J is TRBJ2-2; 7 bases agree with TRBD2. From germline, CDR1 is MNHEY and CDR2 SVGAGI. The CDR3 is made up of 13 amino acids. The CDR3 bases are TGTGCCAGCAGAGCGGGATGGACCGGGGGGCTGTTTTTT. It encodes CASRAGWTGGLFF.

The rearrangement uses TRBV28 and TRBJ2-3; D uncertain. Trimming pared 3 bases from V and 14 bases from J, leaving 15 bases between. The CDR3 length is 12 residues. Germline V gene sequence: CDR1 MDHEN, CDR2 SYDVKM. Written as DNA, the CDR3 is TGTGCCAGCAGTTTCGGTCTCCCAGTCCTGTATTTT. It specifies CASSFGLPVLYF.

The rearrangement links TRBV9 to TRBJ1-2; 8 bases fit TRBD1. Germline CDR1 is SGDLS and CDR2 is YYNGEE. The CDR3 sequence is 16 residues long. Trimming cost V 1 base and J 4 bases; bases outside gene matches: 9. The CDR3 DNA is TGTGCCAGCAGCGTAACCGGGACAGGTGGAGGCTATGGCTACACCTTC. Translation: CASSVTGTGGGYGYTF.

The chain employs TRBV28 and TRBJ2-7; 10 bases match TRBD1. This CDR3 spans 14 amino acids. Losses at the gene ends were 3 bases for V and 3 bases for J; bases not matched to a gene: 2. CDR1 and CDR2 (germline): MDHEN, SYDVKM. CDR3 sequence: CASSLGTGVYEQYF. For the CDR3, the DNA is TGTGCCAGCAGTTTGGGGACAGGGGTCTACGAGCAGTACTTC.

V is TRBV7-9 and J is TRBJ1-5; perhaps TRBD1 as D (5 bases). Germline V CDR1 and CDR2: SEHNR, FQNEAQ (reference sequence). The CDR3 runs 13 residues. The V gene lost 5 bases and the J gene lost 7 bases, with 12 bases spanning the gap. The CDR3 spells CASSPNRDQPQHF. The DNA for the CDR3 is TGTGCCAGCAGCCCGAATAGGGACCAGCCCCAGCATTTT.